One sample yielded the 19 T cell receptor beta chains listed below, sequenced in a study of T cells in Graves' hyperthyroidism and ophthalmopathy. RNA transcripts provided the source from which TCR beta CDR3 regions were amplified. The HTBI primer set served for first-round RT-PCR of the TCR CDR3. TCRdb analysed the multiplex PCR reads with MiXCR anew, one entry per CDR3 protein. The sample holds about 300,000 distinct CDR3 sequences, roughly a fifth seen once. The sample consisted of blood. The source is a man aged 45-65 years with Graves' ophthalmopathy.

This clonotype came up a few times. The chain uses TRBV28 and TRBJ1-4; no definite D call. V was shortened by 8 bases and J by 4 bases, with 8 bases between the two germline ends. The CDR3 has 12 amino acids. CDR1 and CDR2 from the germline V gene are MDHEN and SYDVKM. The CDR3 sequence is CASALNNEKLFF. CDR3 nucleotides: TGTGCCAGCGCATTGAATAATGAAAAACTGTTTTTT.

This clonotype was observed a few times. The V and J genes are TRBV5-1 and TRBJ1-6; weak D call: TRBD1 (6 bases). V shed 2 bases and J shed 10 bases, with 13 bases lying between them. The CDR3 runs 14 residues. Germline CDR1 reads SGHRS; CDR2 reads YFSETQ. Here the CDR3 reads CASSLRQEGSPLHF. The CDR3 DNA reads as TGCGCCAGCAGCTTACGACAGGAAGGGTCACCCCTCCACTTT.

This clonotype was found a few times. The chain combines TRBV5-1 with TRBJ1-4; the D gene is possibly TRBD1 (5 bases). This CDR3 spans 16 amino acids. Trimming took 3 bases from V and 1 from J, leaving 13 bases between them. Germline lookup yields CDR1 SGHRS and CDR2 YFSETQ. CDR3 in DNA: TGCGCCAGCAGCTATCGAGGGGTGCAAACTAATGAAAAACTGTTTTTT. Residues: CASSYRGVQTNEKLFF.

This clonotype was picked up many times. CDR3 in DNA: TGCAGTGCTAGAAGACAATCCGCTAGCACAGATACGCAGTATTTT. Encoded protein: CSARRQSASTDTQYF. This chain uses TRBV20-1 with TRBJ2-3, with no clear D. The CDR3 contains 15 residues. V gave up 2 bases and J gave up 0 bases, with 12 bases separating them. CDR1 is DFQATT and CDR2 is SNEGSKA in the germline V gene (reference sequence).

This clonotype appeared many times. V is TRBV11-2 and J is TRBJ2-5; either TRBD1 or TRBD2 may supply D (5 bases each). CDR1 SGHAT and CDR2 FQNNGV come from the germline V gene. V lost 6 bases to trimming and J lost 1 base, with 24 bases between them. The CDR3 totals 18 residues. CDR3 in DNA: TGTGCCAGCAGACAAGGGAGAGGGGCGTTGGGGGTCCAAGAGACCCAGTACTTC. Translated, it gives CASRQGRGALGVQETQYF.

There are many counts of this clonotype. The chain uses TRBV7-3 and TRBJ2-1; D is perhaps TRBD1 (6 bases). Germline CDR1 is SGHTA and CDR2 is FQGTGA. The CDR3 consists of 15 residues. Trimming shortened V by 0 bases and J by 4 bases, and 10 bases separated the two germline ends. CDR3 protein: CASSLTGAVYNEQFF. CDR3 bases: TGTGCCAGCAGCTTAACGGGGGCGGTATACAATGAGCAGTTCTTC.

This clonotype was counted only a few times. The rearrangement uses TRBV10-3 and TRBJ2-2, with 9 bases lining up with TRBD2. The CDR3 has 16 residues. Germline trimming cut 0 bases from V and 8 bases from J; bases unmatched to any gene: 7. The germline V gene has CDR1 ENHRY and CDR2 SYGVKD. CDR3 in amino acids: CAISESDSGSTGELFF. The CDR3, as DNA: TGTGCCATCAGTGAGTCTGATAGCGGGAGTACAGGGGAGCTGTTTTTT.

This chain joins TRBV6-5 and TRBJ2-7; 12 nucleotides line up with TRBD2. After removal of 0 bases from V and 2 bases from J, the junction contained 2 bases not matched to a gene. The CDR3 has 16 residues. Germline V gene sequence: CDR1 MNHEY, CDR2 SVGAGI. The CDR3: CASSYSGLAGAYEQYF. DNA of the CDR3: TGTGCCAGCAGTTACTCGGGACTAGCGGGTGCCTACGAGCAGTACTTC.

This clonotype was counted many times. The genes are TRBV6-1 and TRBJ1-5, with D tentatively TRBD1 (6 bases). From germline, CDR1 is MNHNS and CDR2 SASEGT. The CDR3 contains 18 residues. V lost 1 base and J 1 base, leaving 17 bases between the germline ends. CDR3 bases: TGTGCCAGCAGTGAAGTAATATCGAACAGGGTGAGCAATCAGCCCCAGCATTTT. Protein sequence: CASSEVISNRVSNQPQHF.

This rearrangement joins TRBV2 to TRBJ1-5; perhaps TRBD1 as D (6 bases). V lost 6 bases and J 5 bases, leaving 17 bases between the germline ends. This CDR3 comprises 15 residues. Germline loops: CDR1 SNHLY, CDR2 FYNNEI. The CDR3 sequence is CASRAMTGFYQPQHF. The DNA for the CDR3 is TGTGCCAGCAGGGCGATGACAGGTTTTTATCAGCCCCAGCATTTT.

This clonotype was observed many times. V and J are TRBV6-1 and TRBJ1-5; TRBD1 is a possible D gene (5 bases). Deletions cut 6 bases from V and 4 bases from J, with 13 bases between. Per germline, CDR1 MNHNS and CDR2 SASEGT. CDR3 length: 14 residues. The CDR3 loop is CASSPARANQPQHF. Written as DNA, the CDR3 is TGTGCCAGCAGCCCCGCCAGGGCAAATCAGCCCCAGCATTTT.

The chain carries TRBV9 and TRBJ2-2, with no clear D. The germline CDR1 and CDR2 sequences are SGDLS and YYNGEE. This CDR3 region has 12 residues. Trimming removed 4 bases from V and 3 bases from J, with 4 bases in between. CDR3 nucleotides: TGTGCCAGCAGCCAGGACACCGGGGAGCTGTTTTTT. Its translation: CASSQDTGELFF.

This chain uses TRBV19 with TRBJ2-7; the match to TRBD1 covers 7 bases. CDR3 length: 16 amino acids. Per the germline V gene, CDR1 is LNHDA and CDR2 is SQIVND (reference sequence). V lost 4 bases and J lost 0; bases outside the gene matches: 9. The CDR3 is CASSNPLDRFSYEQYF. As DNA, the CDR3 is TGTGCCAGTAGTAACCCTTTGGACAGGTTCTCCTACGAGCAGTACTTC.

As to this clonotype: A much larger clone lies a single base off, so this may be a read error. V gene TRBV11-2 combines with J gene TRBJ2-1; 11 bases match TRBD2. Germline V gene lookup returns CDR1 SGHAT and CDR2 FQNNGV. With V trimmed by 8 bases and J by 3 bases, 9 bases remained unmatched. This CDR3 has 16 residues. DNA for the CDR3: TGTGCCAGCCGCCGCTTCGGACTAGCGGGCTACAATGAGCAGTTCTTC. This codes for CASRRFGLAGYNEQFF.

This clonotype was counted only a few times. The chain links TRBV6-1 to TRBJ1-1, with 8 bases identical to TRBD1. CDR1 and CDR2 (germline): MNHNS, SASEGT. This CDR3 spans 16 amino acids. The trim removed 5 bases at V and 0 bases at J, leaving 8 bases unmatched. In DNA form, the CDR3 reads TGTGCCAGCAGTCTCCAACCGACAGGGGTGAACACTGAAGCTTTCTTT. It specifies CASSLQPTGVNTEAFF.

This clonotype has more than one count but fewer than ten. The chain combines TRBV28 with TRBJ2-1; D unresolved. The length of the CDR3 is 15 residues. The germline gives CDR1 MDHEN, CDR2 SYDVKM. The V end was cut by 4 bases, the J end by 4 bases, with 14 bases between. The CDR3 here is CASSYPDTAYNEQFF. CDR3 DNA sequence: TGTGCCAGCAGTTACCCAGATACAGCGTACAATGAGCAGTTCTTC. Full variable domain (missing parts from reference TRBV28 and TRBJ2-1): DVKVTQSSRYLVKRTGEKVFLECVQDMDHENMFWYRQDPGLGLRLIYFSYDVKMKEKGDIPEGYSVSREKKERFSLILESASTNQTSMYLCASSYPDTAYNEQFFGPGTRLTVL.

This clonotype has a handful of counts. The chain carries TRBV3-1 and TRBJ1-4; D is unclear. This CDR3 has 14 amino acids. The V gene lost 4 bases and the J gene lost 7 bases, with 13 bases spanning the gap. Germline CDR1 and CDR2: LGHDT and YNNKEL (reference sequence). CDR3 sequence: CASSRDWKSEKLFF. The CDR3 DNA reads as TGTGCCAGCAGCCGGGATTGGAAAAGTGAAAAACTGTTTTTT.

V usage is TRBV27 and J usage is TRBJ1-2, with a tentative D call TRBD1 (5 bases). There are 12 residues in the CDR3. The V end was cut by 5 bases, the J end by 5 bases, with 9 bases between. CDR1 is MNHEY, CDR2 SMNVEV, per germline (reference sequence). CDR3 loop: CASSPDRYGYTF. CDR3 in DNA: TGTGCCAGCAGTCCCGACAGATATGGCTACACCTTC.

The chain has TRBV19 and TRBJ2-2; no clear D gene. The CDR3 length is 12 residues. Trimming cost V 7 bases and J 7 bases, with 10 bases left between them. Germline CDR1 is LNHDA and CDR2 is SQIVND (reference sequence). The CDR3 region has the DNA TGTGCCAGTACCCCGTTGGGCGGGGAGCTGTTTTTT. Amino acid sequence: CASTPLGGELFF.